This T cell receptor (beta chain) originates from a study of T cells after yellow fever vaccination. Study-wide context: For low cell numbers, libraries were made with SMART-Seq v4 Ultra Low Input.

General study results and limits: Once the booster was given, most primary-vaccination clones reappeared, at about 96% for CD4 and roughly 86% for CD8. Clonotype sharing between CD4 and CD8 compartments was small.

Per germline, CDR1 SGHNT and CDR2 YYREEE (reference sequence). V shed 1 base and J shed 2 bases, with 7 bases lying between them. The CDR3 length is 15 residues. About this clonotype: What it binds is unknown.

Template-switching 5'RACE yielded the TCR cDNA; a universal primer site and UMIs were added in the process. TCRdb independently ran MiXCR on the 5' RACE reads; one entry per CDR3 protein. This sample has 450,000 to 600,000 distinct CDR3 sequences, with approximately 16% found just once. The receptor comes from a man aged 18 to 30 who received the YFV17D yellow fever vaccine. The source was PBMCs, collected about 5 days after the first yellow fever vaccination. This sequence joins TRBV5-4 and TRBJ1-6; D is unresolved. The CDR3 is CASSLWAAYNSPLHF. Written as DNA, the CDR3 is TGTGCCAGCAGCTTGTGGGCAGCCTATAATTCACCCCTCCACTTT.